This T cell receptor (beta chain) stems from a study of shared clonotypes between healthy human individuals. General study results and limits: Relative to clonotypes present in all four donors, those not shared had lower generation probabilities. Depth of sequencing was expected to influence donor clonotype sharing. Clonotypes that were shared across a few donors made up approximately 5% of naive CD4 clonotypes.

The repertoire was sequenced with immunoSEQ multiplex PCR; TCRdb's copy has only in-frame clones and lacks some. This table has about 2 million clones, approximately 94% appearing once. The CDR3 has 14 amino acids. With 2 bases removed from V and 6 bases from J, the gap between germline ends came to 10 bases. Germline V gene lookup returns CDR1 MDHEN and CDR2 SYDVKM. The naive CD8 population came from CD45RO-negative cells selected for CCR7, without terminally differentiated effector memory CD45RA+ cells. Donors were healthy HIV-negative adults without recent acute infections or vaccinations. As concerns this clone: What it binds is not known.

The sample consisted of naive CD8+ T cells sorted from blood. The chain uses TRBV28 and TRBJ2-2; D possibly corresponds to TRBD2 (5 bases). The clonotype originates from a man younger than 35 in good health. CDR3 nucleotide sequence: TGTGCCAGCAGTTTAATCGGGGTCCCCGGGGAGCTGTTTTTT. The encoded protein is CASSLIGVPGELFF.